Shown below are 10 T cell receptor beta chains from a single sample sequenced in a study of spatial heterogeneity in lung cancer. The time point was: sample taken at primary tumor resection. TCRdb re-called the 5' RACE reads with MiXCR, one entry per CDR3 protein. In the table there are around 15,000 distinct CDR3 sequences, roughly 4% of which are singletons. Sequencing was performed on normal lung tissue next to the tumor, taken at surgery. These receptors were obtained from a male donor with early-stage non-small cell lung cancer.

This clonotype was seen at least ten times. Being off target in a library aimed at alpha chains, this beta chain has a size of little meaning. The chain couples TRBV4-3 to TRBJ2-7; D uncertain. V dropped 0 bases and J dropped 1 base, with 13 bases sitting between them. The germline gives CDR1 LGHNA, CDR2 YSLEER. This CDR3 spans 16 amino acids. The CDR3 nucleotides are TGCGCCAGCAGCCAAGAAAACCCGGGCCCATCCTACGAGCAGTACTTC. This sequence encodes CASSQENPGPSYEQYF.

At least ten counts were recorded for this clonotype. Being off target in a library aimed at alpha chains, this beta chain has a size of little meaning. The gene calls are TRBV2 and TRBJ1-5; D unresolved. CDR3 length: 13 residues. The ends were cut back, 7 bases at V and 0 bases at J, with 7 bases in the middle. Germline CDR1 reads SNHLY; CDR2 reads FYNNEI. CDR3 coding DNA: TGTGCCAGCAAGCAGGATAGCAATCAGCCCCAGCATTTT. Amino acids: CASKQDSNQPQHF.

This clonotype was seen ten or more times. With the library built for alpha chains, this beta chain is off target and its frequency is not meaningful. The chain combines TRBV20-1 with TRBJ2-2; 8 bases agree with TRBD1. The CDR3 runs 15 residues. The germline gives CDR1 DFQATT, CDR2 SNEGSKA (reference sequence). CDR3 in amino acids: CSLARAGGATGELFF. The DNA for the CDR3 is TGCAGCTTGGCCCGAGCAGGGGGCGCGACCGGGGAGCTGTTTTTT.

In its sample, this clonotype was seen a few times. This beta chain slipped into a library made for alpha chains as a stray read, so its size is not meaningful. This rearrangement joins TRBV7-9 to TRBJ2-2, with 9 bases lining up with TRBD1. V was clipped by 5 bases and J by 4 bases; unmatched bases: 5. CDR1 SEHNR and CDR2 FQNEAQ come from the germline V gene (reference sequence). The CDR3 extends over 15 amino acids. This chain's CDR3 is CASSLQGAFTGELFF. The CDR3 bases are TGTGCCAGCAGCCTACAGGGGGCCTTCACCGGGGAGCTGTTTTTT. Using reference TRBV7-9 and TRBJ2-2 for the parts outside the CDR3, the full variable domain is DTGVSQNPRHKITKRGQNVTFRCDPISEHNRLYWYRQTLGQGPEFLTYFQNEAQLEKSRLLSDRFSAERPKGSFSTLEIQRTEQGDSAMYLCASSLQGAFTGELFFGEGSRLTVL.

The sample holds many counts of this clonotype. This beta chain is an unintended read in a library built for alpha chains; its size means little. The V gene is TRBV6-1, the J gene TRBJ1-6; TRBD1 matches at 11 bases. The junction had 5 bases not matched to a gene; V was cut back by 5 bases and J by 11 bases. The CDR3 sequence is 14 residues long. Germline-derived CDR1 and CDR2 are MNHNS and SASEGT. CDR3 sequence reads: CASSSDRGLTPLHF. Written as DNA, the CDR3 is TGTGCCAGCAGTTCGGACAGGGGGCTTACACCCCTCCACTTT.

The sample holds many counts of this clonotype. Because the library targeted alpha chains, this beta chain is an off-target read whose size means little. This chain connects TRBV6-2 or TRBV6-3 to TRBJ2-7; 7 bases are shared with TRBD1. Germline CDR1 reads MNHEY; CDR2 reads SVGEGT. The CDR3 runs to 14 residues. With 6 bases clipped from V and 2 bases from J, the junction kept 7 bases outside the gene matches. The CDR3 is CASSSLTGAYEQYF. CDR3 sequence (DNA): TGTGCCAGCAGCTCCCTCACAGGGGCCTACGAGCAGTACTTC.

This clonotype was picked up many times. This beta chain slipped into a library made for alpha chains as a stray read, so its size is not meaningful. This sequence joins TRBV12-3 or TRBV12-4 and TRBJ1-4, with unresolved D. V was clipped by 2 bases and J by 6 bases, with 7 bases between them. There are 13 residues in the CDR3. CDR3 in amino acids: CASSLLADEKLFF. For the CDR3, the DNA is TGTGCCAGCAGTTTATTGGCAGATGAAAAACTGTTTTTT.

By share, this clonotype ranks as medium-sized. This beta chain is an off-target read within a library intended for alpha chains, so its frequency means little. V gene TRBV7-2 combines with J gene TRBJ2-7; D remains ambiguous. The CDR3 is 16 residues long. V shed 2 bases and J shed 2 bases, with 16 bases lying between them. Germline-derived CDR1 and CDR2 are SGHTA and FQGNSA. The CDR3 is CASSLSGASNAYEQYF. The CDR3 coding sequence is TGTGCCAGCAGCTTATCCGGAGCCAGTAACGCCTACGAGCAGTACTTC.

This clonotype was observed many times. A library prepared for alpha chains yielded this beta chain as an off-target read; its size is of little meaning. The chain couples TRBV6-5 to TRBJ1-1, with D perhaps TRBD1 (6 bases). The V and J ends lost 8 bases and 5 bases respectively, with 21 bases between them. CDR1 MNHEY and CDR2 SVGAGI come from the germline V gene. The CDR3 has 15 amino acids. The CDR3 is CASRIIRTRGTEAFF. The DNA of the CDR3 is TGTGCCAGCCGAATCATTAGAACGAGGGGGACTGAAGCTTTCTTT.

The table lists this clonotype with many counts. A library made for alpha chains picked up this beta chain off target, so its size means little. The chain is built from TRBV18 and TRBJ1-1, with 7 bases aligning to TRBD1. The CDR3 has 16 amino acids. Losses at the gene ends were 5 bases for V and 0 bases for J; bases not matched to a gene: 9. The germline CDR1 and CDR2 sequences are KGHSH and LQKENI. CDR3 bases: TGTGCCAGCTCAAGAGGCACAGGGGACTTGAACACTGAAGCTTTCTTT. It encodes CASSRGTGDLNTEAFF.